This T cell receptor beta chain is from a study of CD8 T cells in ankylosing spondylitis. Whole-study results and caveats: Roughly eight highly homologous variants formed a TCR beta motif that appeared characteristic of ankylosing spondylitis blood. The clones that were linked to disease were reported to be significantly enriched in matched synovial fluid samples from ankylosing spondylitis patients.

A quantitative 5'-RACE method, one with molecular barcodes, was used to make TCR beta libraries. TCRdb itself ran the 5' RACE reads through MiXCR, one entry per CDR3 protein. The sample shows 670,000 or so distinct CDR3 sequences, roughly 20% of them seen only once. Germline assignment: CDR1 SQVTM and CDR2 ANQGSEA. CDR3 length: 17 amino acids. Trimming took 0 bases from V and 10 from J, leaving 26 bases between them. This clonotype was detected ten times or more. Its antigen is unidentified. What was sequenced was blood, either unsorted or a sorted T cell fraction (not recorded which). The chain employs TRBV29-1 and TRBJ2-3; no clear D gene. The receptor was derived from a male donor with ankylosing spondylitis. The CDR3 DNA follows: TGCAGCGTTGAAGATCTGTGGTATGGCGACCCCGCGACTGCGCAGTATTTT. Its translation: CSVEDLWYGDPATAQYF.